This TCR beta chain was identified in a study of beta chain features in type 1 diabetes. As every portion of the isolated RNA was reverse transcribed, the sequencing read expressed TCRB transcripts. Produced via immunoSEQ multiplex PCR; TCRdb's table is partial and in-frame only. The sample gives a few hundred thousand clones, roughly an eighth of which show up once; 0.015% to 0.02% is in the top ten. About this clone itself: No antigen is known for it. Different DNA sequences within this sample yield the same CDR3.

CD4+ naive, central memory, regulatory and stem cell-like memory cells were sorted via CD45RO/CCR7/CD25/CD127/CD95/CD27. Findings and limits, study-wide: For Type 1 diabetes patients, all four CD4+ subsets carried TCRB CDR3s that were moderately but significantly shorter. Lower insertion and higher deletion counts appeared at VDJ junctions in type 1 diabetes patients.

Sequenced sample: naive CD4+ T cells from blood. This sequence originates from a man aged 25-45 years with type 1 diabetes.

In DNA, the CDR3 is TGCAGTGCGGCGGGCGTCAATGAGCAGTTCTTC. This codes for CSAAGVNEQFF. The chain has TRBV20-1 and TRBJ2-1; weak D call: TRBD2 (5 bases). V lost 6 bases to trimming and J lost 6 bases, with 9 bases between them. Germline V gene data show CDR1 as DFQATT and CDR2 as SNEGSKA (reference sequence). The CDR3 totals 11 residues.